The 19 T cell receptor beta chains given below trace back to one sample, sequenced in a study of chronic HIV infection and antiretroviral therapy (dated by TCRdb to between 2014 and 2017). Library construction relied on 5' RACE. Sequencing was performed on an Illumina MiSeq. Clones were called with MiXCR by TCRdb after fastp trimmed the public reads at Q25, and only in-frame beta chains were retained. Under each unique CDR3 protein, matching rows form one entry showing the most common genes and DNA. The sample yields 40,000 to 60,000 distinct CDR3 sequences; about 20% were counted once. The biggest ten clones account for under 3.5% of the sample. The sequenced sample was peripheral blood. The receptors were gathered from an adult who had HIV and had not received antiretroviral therapy, or was an uninfected healthy control (not recorded which).

This clonotype was picked up many times. CDR3 coding DNA: TGTGCCATCAGTGGGCGGGATCATAGCACAGATACGCAGTATTTT. Translated, it gives CAISGRDHSTDTQYF. The genes are TRBV10-3 and TRBJ2-3, with D perhaps TRBD2 (6 bases). There are 15 residues in the CDR3. V was trimmed by 4 bases and J by 0 bases, leaving 11 bases between them. Germline V gene data show CDR1 as ENHRY and CDR2 as SYGVKD.

J is TRBJ2-1 and V is TRBV11-2, with a possible D match to TRBD2 (5 bases). The germline V gene has CDR1 SGHAT and CDR2 FQNNGV. This CDR3 region has 16 residues. Between the trimmed V and J ends, which lost 1 base and 0 bases, there was a span of 10 bases. CDR3 in DNA: TGTGCCAGCAGCTTAGGTTATGGAGGCTCCTACAATGAGCAGTTCTTC. Translation: CASSLGYGGSYNEQFF.

This clonotype has a handful of counts. This chain uses TRBV5-8 with TRBJ2-6; tentative D call: TRBD1 (5 bases). The V end lost 0 bases, the J end lost 3 bases, and 7 bases lay between the germline ends. The CDR3 has 15 residues. Germline V lookup: CDR1 SGHTS, CDR2 YDEGEE. CDR3 in amino acids: CASSLGTLGANVLTF. CDR3 bases: TGTGCCAGCAGCTTGGGGACACTTGGGGCCAACGTCCTGACTTTC.

The chain is built from TRBV28 and TRBJ1-5, with D maybe TRBD1 (6 bases). The CDR3 consists of 12 residues. Germline lookup yields CDR1 MDHEN and CDR2 SYDVKM. V was trimmed by 7 bases and J by 11 bases, leaving 15 bases between them. The DNA of the CDR3 is TGTGCCAGCAAAGGGGGGCTGGGATCCCAGCATTTT. Its translation: CASKGGLGSQHF.

This clonotype was observed a handful of times. V gene TRBV18 combines with J gene TRBJ1-6; no reliable D call. The V gene's germline CDR1 is KGHSH and CDR2 LQKENI. This CDR3 is 14 amino acids long. V lost 2 bases, J lost 8 bases, and 10 bases lay in between. DNA of the CDR3: TGTGCCAGCTCACCAATAGGGTTGGATTCACCCCTCCACTTT. This sequence encodes CASSPIGLDSPLHF.

The chain combines TRBV21-1 with TRBJ1-1. TRBV21-1 is a listed pseudogene. The CDR3 totals 17 residues. The CDR3 bases are TGTGCCAGCAGCAAAGGGGCCGTCCGAGGCCTGAACACTGAAGCTTTCTTT. It codes for CASSKGAVRGLNTEAFF.

The chain uses TRBV18 and TRBJ1-1, with D maybe TRBD1 (6 bases). V dropped 2 bases and J dropped 4 bases, with 11 bases sitting between them. The CDR3 is 14 amino acids. Germline loops: CDR1 KGHSH, CDR2 LQKENI. CDR3 in amino acids: CASSPGGVSTEAFF. DNA of the CDR3: TGTGCCAGCTCACCAGGGGGCGTGAGCACTGAAGCTTTCTTT.

This clonotype came up a few times. This chain joins TRBV5-1 and TRBJ2-1, with D uncertain. Germline assignment: CDR1 SGHRS and CDR2 YFSETQ. The ends were cut back, 1 base at V and 5 bases at J, with 7 bases in the middle. The CDR3 has 13 residues. Here the CDR3 DNA reads TGCGCCAGCAGCTTGAACAGTAACAATGAGCAGTTCTTC. Residues: CASSLNSNNEQFF. Full variable domain (missing parts from reference TRBV5-1 and TRBJ2-1): KAGVTQTPRYLIKTRGQQVTLSCSPISGHRSVSWYQQTPGQGLQFLFEYFSETQRNKGNFPGRFSGRQFSNSRSEMNVSTLELGDSALYLCASSLNSNNEQFFGPGTRLTVL.

This clonotype has a count of ten or more. This chain joins TRBV6-2 or TRBV6-3 and TRBJ2-1, with 14 bases lining up with TRBD2. The J segment lost 7 bases and the V segment lost 6 bases, leaving 5 bases of the junction unmatched. Germline values: CDR1 MNHEY, CDR2 SVGEGT. The CDR3 is made up of 15 amino acids. CDR3 bases: TGTGCCAGCAGCGGGACTAGCGGGAGTTTGAATGAGCAGTTCTTC. This sequence encodes CASSGTSGSLNEQFF.

The rearrangement uses TRBV7-3 and TRBJ2-1, with D possibly called TRBD1 or TRBD2 (6 bases each). CDR1 SGHTA and CDR2 FQGTGA come from the germline V gene. The V end was cut by 7 bases, the J end by 2 bases, with 18 bases between. The CDR3 length is 16 residues. The CDR3 DNA follows: TGTGCCAGCACCACCAATCCGGGGGCAGCCTACAATGAGCAGTTCTTC. It specifies CASTTNPGAAYNEQFF. Together with reference TRBV7-3 and TRBJ2-1, the CDR3 gives the full variable domain: GAGVSQTPSNKVTEKGKYVELRCDPISGHTALYWYRQSLGQGPEFLIYFQGTGAADDSGLPNDRFFAVRPEGSVSTLKIQRTERGDSAVYLCASTTNPGAAYNEQFFGPGTRLTVL.

This sequence joins TRBV29-1 and TRBJ2-5, with D unclear. V was shortened by 8 bases and J by 1 base, with 14 bases between the two germline ends. Germline loops: CDR1 SQVTM, CDR2 ANQGSEA. The CDR3 runs 13 residues. CDR3 coding DNA: TGCAGCCAAACCGGGTCGGCCCAAGAGACCCAGTACTTC. It translates to CSQTGSAQETQYF.

The chain has TRBV28 and TRBJ1-1; 10 positions agree with TRBD1. Trimming took 1 base from V and 3 from J; bases not matched to a gene: 8. CDR1 is MDHEN, CDR2 SYDVKM, per germline. The CDR3 has 17 residues. The CDR3 bases are TGTGCCAGCAGTTTATTATGGGACAGGGGTTTTTACACTGAAGCTTTCTTT. This gives the protein CASSLLWDRGFYTEAFF.

The chain uses TRBV30 and TRBJ1-1; D ambiguous. Germline values: CDR1 GTSNPN, CDR2 SVGIG (reference sequence). The V gene lost 0 bases and the J gene lost 7 bases, with 18 bases spanning the gap. This CDR3 has 15 amino acids. The CDR3 DNA is TGTGCCTGGAGTGTACATACCGGGAAGAGTAGTGAAGCTTTCTTT. Protein: CAWSVHTGKSSEAFF.

This clonotype showed up just a few times. The V gene is TRBV4-1, the J gene TRBJ2-1, with a possible D match to TRBD2 (5 bases). Germline V gives CDR1 MGHRA, CDR2 YSYEKL. CDR3 size: 14 residues. The V gene lost 4 bases and the J gene lost 7 bases, with 14 bases spanning the gap. CDR3 DNA: TGCGCCAGCAGCCTCCACTTAAGGGAGAATGAGCAGTTCTTC. Amino acid sequence: CASSLHLRENEQFF.

The chain has TRBV5-6 and TRBJ1-1, with a possible D match to TRBD1 (5 bases). Trimming stripped 5 bases from V and 7 bases from J, with 15 bases between. Germline assignment: CDR1 SGHDT and CDR2 YYEEEE. The CDR3 runs 13 residues. The CDR3 here is CASSTGVGGEAFF. The CDR3 region has the DNA TGTGCCAGCAGTACCGGGGTCGGGGGTGAAGCTTTCTTT.

J is TRBJ2-7 and V is TRBV4-1; D not resolved. This CDR3 is built from 15 residues. Trimming cost V 3 bases and J 0 bases, with 12 bases left between them. The germline CDR1 and CDR2 sequences are MGHRA and YSYEKL. Here the CDR3 DNA reads TGCGCCAGCAGCCAGCGGATCGCGACCTCCTACGAGCAGTACTTC. Translated: CASSQRIATSYEQYF.

A few counts support this clonotype. The chain couples TRBV6-5 to TRBJ1-5; D is undetermined. CDR1 and CDR2 from the germline V gene are MNHEY and SVGAGI. The CDR3 contains 13 residues. The germline V and J ends were trimmed by 6 bases and 3 bases, with 9 bases remaining between them. The DNA for the CDR3 is TGTGCCAGCAGCCAGGTTTTCAATCAGCCCCAGCATTTT. Translation gives CASSQVFNQPQHF.

J is TRBJ2-7 and V is TRBV20-1; 14 bases fit TRBD2. Germline CDR1 DFQATT, CDR2 SNEGSKA (reference sequence). J gave up 2 bases and V 7 bases, and 1 base lay outside the gene matches. This CDR3 region has 13 residues. The CDR3 reads CSGTSGRTYEQYF. CDR3 in DNA: TGCAGTGGGACTAGCGGGAGGACCTACGAGCAGTACTTC.

This clonotype was observed a handful of times. The rearrangement uses TRBV27 and TRBJ1-1; D not certain. Looked up from germline, CDR1 is MNHEY and CDR2 is SMNVEV (reference sequence). This CDR3 region has 13 residues. Trimming left V 3 bases short and J 4 bases short, with 9 bases between. The CDR3 protein is CASSFSGFTEAFF. The CDR3 DNA follows: TGTGCCAGCAGTTTTAGTGGGTTCACTGAAGCTTTCTTT.